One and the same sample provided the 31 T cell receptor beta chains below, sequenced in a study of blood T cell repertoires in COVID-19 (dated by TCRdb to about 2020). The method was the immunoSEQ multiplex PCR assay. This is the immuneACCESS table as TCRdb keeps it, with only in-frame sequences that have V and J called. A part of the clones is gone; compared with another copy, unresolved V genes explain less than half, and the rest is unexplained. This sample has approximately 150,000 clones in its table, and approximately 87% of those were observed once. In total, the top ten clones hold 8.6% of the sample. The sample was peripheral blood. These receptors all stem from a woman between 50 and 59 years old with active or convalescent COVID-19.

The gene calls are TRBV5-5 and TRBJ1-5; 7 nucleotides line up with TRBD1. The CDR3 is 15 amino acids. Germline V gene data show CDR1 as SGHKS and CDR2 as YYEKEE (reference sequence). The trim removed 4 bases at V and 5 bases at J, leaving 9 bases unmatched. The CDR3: CASSLGDRRDQPQHF. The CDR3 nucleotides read TGTGCCAGCAGCCTCGGGGACAGAAGGGATCAGCCCCAGCATTTT.

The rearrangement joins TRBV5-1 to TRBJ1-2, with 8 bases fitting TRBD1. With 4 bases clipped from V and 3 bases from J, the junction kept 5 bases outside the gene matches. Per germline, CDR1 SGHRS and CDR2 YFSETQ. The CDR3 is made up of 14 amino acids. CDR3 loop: CASSDATGDYGYTF. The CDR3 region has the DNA TGCGCCAGCAGCGACGCGACAGGGGACTATGGCTACACCTTC.

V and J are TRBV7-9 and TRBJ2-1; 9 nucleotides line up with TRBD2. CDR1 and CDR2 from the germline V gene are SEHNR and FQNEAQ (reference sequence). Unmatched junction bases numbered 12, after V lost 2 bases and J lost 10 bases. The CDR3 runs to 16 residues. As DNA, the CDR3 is TGTGCCAGCAGCTTATTGCGACTAGCGGAGCCTCGGGAGCAGTTCTTC. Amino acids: CASSLLRLAEPREQFF.

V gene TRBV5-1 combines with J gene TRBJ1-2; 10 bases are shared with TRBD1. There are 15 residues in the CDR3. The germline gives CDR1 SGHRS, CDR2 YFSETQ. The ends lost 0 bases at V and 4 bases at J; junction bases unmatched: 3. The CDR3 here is CASSLEGQGTYGYTF. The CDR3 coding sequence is TGCGCCAGCAGCTTGGAGGGACAGGGGACCTATGGCTACACCTTC.

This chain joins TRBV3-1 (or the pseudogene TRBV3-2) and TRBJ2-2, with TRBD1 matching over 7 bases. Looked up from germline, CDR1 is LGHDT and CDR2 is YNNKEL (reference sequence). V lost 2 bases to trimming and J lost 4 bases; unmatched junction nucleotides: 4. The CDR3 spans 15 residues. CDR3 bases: TGTGCCAGCAGCCAATGGGACAGACTCACCGGGGAGCTGTTTTTT. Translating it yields CASSQWDRLTGELFF.

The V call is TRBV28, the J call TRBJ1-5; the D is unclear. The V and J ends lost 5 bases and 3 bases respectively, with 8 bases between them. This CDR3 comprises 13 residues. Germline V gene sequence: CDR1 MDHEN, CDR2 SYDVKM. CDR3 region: CASSLGPNQPQHF. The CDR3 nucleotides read TGTGCCAGCAGTCTAGGTCCCAATCAGCCCCAGCATTTT. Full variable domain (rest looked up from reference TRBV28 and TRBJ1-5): DVKVTQSSRYLVKRTGEKVFLECVQDMDHENMFWYRQDPGLGLRLIYFSYDVKMKEKGDIPEGYSVSREKKERFSLILESASTNQTSMYLCASSLGPNQPQHFGDGTRLSIL.

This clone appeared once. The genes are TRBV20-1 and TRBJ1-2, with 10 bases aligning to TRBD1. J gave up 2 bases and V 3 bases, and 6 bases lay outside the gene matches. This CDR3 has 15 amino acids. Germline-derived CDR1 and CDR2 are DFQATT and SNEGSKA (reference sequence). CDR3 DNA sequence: TGCAGTGCTAGTTCCCCGGGACAGGGGAACTATGGCTACACCTTC. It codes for CSASSPGQGNYGYTF.

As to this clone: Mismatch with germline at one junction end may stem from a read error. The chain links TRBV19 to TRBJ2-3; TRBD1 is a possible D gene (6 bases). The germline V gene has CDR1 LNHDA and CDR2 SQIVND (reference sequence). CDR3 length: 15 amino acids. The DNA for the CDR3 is TGTGCCAGTAGCATAGGGGGTATGCGGGCAGATACGCAGTATTTT. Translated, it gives CASSIGGMRADTQYF.

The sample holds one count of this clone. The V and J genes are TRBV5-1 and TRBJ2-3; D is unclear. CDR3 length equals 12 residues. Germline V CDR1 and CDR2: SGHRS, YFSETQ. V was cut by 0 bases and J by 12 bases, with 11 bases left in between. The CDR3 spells CASSLGRDSQYF. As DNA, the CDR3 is TGCGCCAGCAGCTTGGGGAGAGATTCCCAGTATTTT.

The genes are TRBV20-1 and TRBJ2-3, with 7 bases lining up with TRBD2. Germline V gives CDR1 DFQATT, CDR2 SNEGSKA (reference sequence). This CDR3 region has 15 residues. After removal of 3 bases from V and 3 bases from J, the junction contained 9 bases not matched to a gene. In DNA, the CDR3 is TGCAGTGCTAGTGGTGGGACTACGCGAACAGATACGCAGTATTTT. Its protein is CSASGGTTRTDTQYF.

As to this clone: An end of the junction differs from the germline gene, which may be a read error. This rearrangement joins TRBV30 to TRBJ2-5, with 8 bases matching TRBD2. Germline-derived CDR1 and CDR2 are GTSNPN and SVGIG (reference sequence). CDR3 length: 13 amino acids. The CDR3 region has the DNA TGTGCCTGGAGGGTACTTCGGGGGGGCAAGGGGGACTTC. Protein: CAWRVLRGGKGDF. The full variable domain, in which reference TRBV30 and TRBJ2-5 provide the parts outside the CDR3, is SQTIHQWPATLVQPVGSPLSLECTVEGTSNPNLYWYRQAAGRGLQLLFYSVGIGQISSEVPQNLSASRPQDRQFILSSKKLLLSDSGFYLCAWRVLRGGKGDFGPGTRLLVL.

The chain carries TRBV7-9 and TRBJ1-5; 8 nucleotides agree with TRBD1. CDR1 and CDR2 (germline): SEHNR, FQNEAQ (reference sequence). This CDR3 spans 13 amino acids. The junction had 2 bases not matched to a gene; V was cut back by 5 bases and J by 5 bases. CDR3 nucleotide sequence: TGTGCCAGCAGCAAACAGGGGGATCAGCCCCAGCATTTT. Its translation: CASSKQGDQPQHF.

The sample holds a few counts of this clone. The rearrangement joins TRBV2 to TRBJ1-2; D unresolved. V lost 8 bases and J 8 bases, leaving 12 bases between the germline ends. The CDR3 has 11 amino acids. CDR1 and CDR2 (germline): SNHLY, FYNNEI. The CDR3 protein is CASRGLEGYTF. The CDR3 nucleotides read TGTGCCAGCCGGGGTTTGGAGGGCTACACCTTC.

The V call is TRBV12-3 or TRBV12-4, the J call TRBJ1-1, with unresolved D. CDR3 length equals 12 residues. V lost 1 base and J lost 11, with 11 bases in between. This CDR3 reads CASSLDSYSAFF. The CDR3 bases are TGTGCCAGCAGTTTAGACAGCTATTCTGCTTTCTTT.

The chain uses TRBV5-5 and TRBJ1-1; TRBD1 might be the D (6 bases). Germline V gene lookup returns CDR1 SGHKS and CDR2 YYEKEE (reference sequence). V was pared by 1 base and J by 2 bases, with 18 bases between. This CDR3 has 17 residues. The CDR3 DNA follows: TGTGCCAGCAGCTTGAGAACCAGGGGAACGGGAAACACTGAAGCTTTCTTT. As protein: CASSLRTRGTGNTEAFF.

The DNA for the CDR3 is TGCGCCAGCAGCTTGGGGGGACAGGTCTATAATTCACCCCTCCACTTT. Protein product: CASSLGGQVYNSPLHF. The J gene is TRBJ1-6, the V gene TRBV5-1; 8 bases match TRBD1. The ends lost 0 bases at V and 3 bases at J; junction bases unmatched: 2. The CDR3 is made up of 16 amino acids. CDR1 is SGHRS, CDR2 YFSETQ, per germline. The full variable domain, with the rest looked up from reference TRBV5-1 and TRBJ1-6, is KAGVTQTPRYLIKTRGQQVTLSCSPISGHRSVSWYQQTPGQGLQFLFEYFSETQRNKGNFPGRFSGRQFSNSRSEMNVSTLELGDSALYLCASSLGGQVYNSPLHFGNGTRLTVT.

CDR3 amino acids: CASSIDYNQPQHF. DNA of the CDR3: TGTGCCAGTAGTATAGATTACAATCAGCCCCAGCATTTT. This chain connects TRBV19 to TRBJ1-5; D remains ambiguous. From germline, CDR1 is LNHDA and CDR2 SQIVND (reference sequence). The CDR3 length is 13 residues. Trimming shortened V by 0 bases and J by 3 bases, and 3 bases separated the two germline ends.

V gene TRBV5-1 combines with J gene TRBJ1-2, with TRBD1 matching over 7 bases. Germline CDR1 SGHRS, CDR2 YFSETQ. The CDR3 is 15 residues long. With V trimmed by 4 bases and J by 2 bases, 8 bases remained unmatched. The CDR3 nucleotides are TGCGCCAGCAGCCCTACCGACAGGGCCAACTATGGCTACACCTTC. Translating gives CASSPTDRANYGYTF.

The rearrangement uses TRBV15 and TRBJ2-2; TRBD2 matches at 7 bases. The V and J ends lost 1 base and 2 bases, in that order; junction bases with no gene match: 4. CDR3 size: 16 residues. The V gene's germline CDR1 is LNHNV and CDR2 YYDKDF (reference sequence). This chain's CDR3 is CATSRGLAVNTGELFF. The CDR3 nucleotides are TGTGCCACCAGCAGAGGGCTAGCGGTTAACACCGGGGAGCTGTTTTTT.

The CDR3 coding sequence is TGTGCCAGCAGGCCCACAGGGGTCGGTGAAAAACTGTTTTTT. This codes for CASRPTGVGEKLFF. The chain is built from TRBV27 and TRBJ1-4; 7 nucleotides align to TRBD1. Losses at the gene ends were 6 bases for V and 7 bases for J; bases not matched to a gene: 8. CDR3 length: 14 amino acids. Germline-derived CDR1 and CDR2 are MNHEY and SMNVEV (reference sequence). The full variable domain, in which reference TRBV27 and TRBJ1-4 provide the parts outside the CDR3, is EAQVTQNPRYLITVTGKKLTVTCSQNMNHEYMSWYRQDPGLGLRQIYYSMNVEVTDKGDVPEGYKVSRKEKRNFPLILESPSPNQTSLYFCASRPTGVGEKLFFGSGTQLSVL.

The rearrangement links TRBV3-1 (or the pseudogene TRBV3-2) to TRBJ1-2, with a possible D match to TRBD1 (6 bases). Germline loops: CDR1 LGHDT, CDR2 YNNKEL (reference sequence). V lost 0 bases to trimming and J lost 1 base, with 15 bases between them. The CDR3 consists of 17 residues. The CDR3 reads CASSQETTGPFNYGYTF. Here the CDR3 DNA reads TGTGCCAGCAGCCAAGAAACTACAGGGCCTTTTAACTATGGCTACACCTTC.

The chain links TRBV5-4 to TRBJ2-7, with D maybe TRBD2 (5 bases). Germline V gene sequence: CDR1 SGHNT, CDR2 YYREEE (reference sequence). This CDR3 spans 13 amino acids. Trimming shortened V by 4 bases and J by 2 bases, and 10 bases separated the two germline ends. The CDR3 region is CASSERTTYEQYF. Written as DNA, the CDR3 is TGTGCCAGCAGCGAGCGGACCACCTACGAGCAGTACTTC.

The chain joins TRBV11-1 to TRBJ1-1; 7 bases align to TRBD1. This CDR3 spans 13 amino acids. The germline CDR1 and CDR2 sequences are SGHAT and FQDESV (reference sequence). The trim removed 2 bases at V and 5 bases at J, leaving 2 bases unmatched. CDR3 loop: CASSLTGETEAFF. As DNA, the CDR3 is TGTGCCAGCAGCTTAACAGGGGAAACTGAAGCTTTCTTT.

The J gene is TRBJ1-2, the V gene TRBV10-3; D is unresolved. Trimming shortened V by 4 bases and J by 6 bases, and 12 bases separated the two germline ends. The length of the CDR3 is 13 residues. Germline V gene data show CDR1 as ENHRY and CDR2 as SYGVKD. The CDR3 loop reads CAISVAGDDGYTF. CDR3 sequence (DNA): TGTGCCATCAGTGTCGCAGGTGATGATGGCTACACCTTC.

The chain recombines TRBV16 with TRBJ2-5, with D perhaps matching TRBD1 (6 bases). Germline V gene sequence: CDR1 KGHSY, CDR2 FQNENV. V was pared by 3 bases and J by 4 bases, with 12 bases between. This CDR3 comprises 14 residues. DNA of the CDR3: TGTGCCAGCAGCCACTCTGACAGGAGAGAGACCCAGTACTTC. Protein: CASSHSDRRETQYF.

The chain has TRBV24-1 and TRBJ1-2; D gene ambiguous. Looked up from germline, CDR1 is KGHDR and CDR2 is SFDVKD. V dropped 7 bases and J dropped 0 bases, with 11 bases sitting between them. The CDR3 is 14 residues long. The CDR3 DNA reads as TGTGCCACCAGCCAGGAGGACTCTAACTATGGCTACACCTTC. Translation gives CATSQEDSNYGYTF.

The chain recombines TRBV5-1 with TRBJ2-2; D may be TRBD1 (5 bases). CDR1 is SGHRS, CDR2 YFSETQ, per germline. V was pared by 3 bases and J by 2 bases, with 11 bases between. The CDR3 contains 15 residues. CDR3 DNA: TGCGCCAGCAGCTATCAGGGAAGTAACACCGGGGAGCTGTTTTTT. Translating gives CASSYQGSNTGELFF.

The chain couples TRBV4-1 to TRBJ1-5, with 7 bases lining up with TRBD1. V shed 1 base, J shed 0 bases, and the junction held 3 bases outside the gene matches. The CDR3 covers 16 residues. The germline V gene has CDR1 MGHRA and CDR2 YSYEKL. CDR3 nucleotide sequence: TGCGCCAGCAGCCAAGGGGACAGCTATAGCAATCAGCCCCAGCATTTT. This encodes CASSQGDSYSNQPQHF.

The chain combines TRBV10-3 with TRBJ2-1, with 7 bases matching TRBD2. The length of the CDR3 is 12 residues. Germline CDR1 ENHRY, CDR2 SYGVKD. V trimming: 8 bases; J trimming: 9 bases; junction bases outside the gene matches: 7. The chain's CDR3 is CAIGGGGGEQFF. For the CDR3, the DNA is TGTGCCATCGGGGGGGGTGGAGGTGAGCAGTTCTTC.

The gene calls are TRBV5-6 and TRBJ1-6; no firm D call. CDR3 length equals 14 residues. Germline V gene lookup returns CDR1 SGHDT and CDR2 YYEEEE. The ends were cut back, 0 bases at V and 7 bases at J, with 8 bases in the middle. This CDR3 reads CASSLARSNSPLHF. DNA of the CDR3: TGTGCCAGCAGCTTGGCTCGGAGCAATTCACCCCTCCACTTT. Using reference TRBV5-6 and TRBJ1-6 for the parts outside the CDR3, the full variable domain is DAGVTQSPTHLIKTRGQQVTLRCSPKSGHDTVSWYQQALGQGPQFIFQYYEEEERQRGNFPDRFSGHQFPNYSSELNVNALLLGDSALYLCASSLARSNSPLHFGNGTRLTVT.

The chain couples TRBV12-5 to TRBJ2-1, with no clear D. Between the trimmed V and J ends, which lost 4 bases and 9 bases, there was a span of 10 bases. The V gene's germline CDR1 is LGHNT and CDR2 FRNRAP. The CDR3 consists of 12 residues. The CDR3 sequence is CASGSPMREQFF. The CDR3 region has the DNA TGTGCTAGTGGTTCCCCCATGCGTGAGCAGTTCTTC.